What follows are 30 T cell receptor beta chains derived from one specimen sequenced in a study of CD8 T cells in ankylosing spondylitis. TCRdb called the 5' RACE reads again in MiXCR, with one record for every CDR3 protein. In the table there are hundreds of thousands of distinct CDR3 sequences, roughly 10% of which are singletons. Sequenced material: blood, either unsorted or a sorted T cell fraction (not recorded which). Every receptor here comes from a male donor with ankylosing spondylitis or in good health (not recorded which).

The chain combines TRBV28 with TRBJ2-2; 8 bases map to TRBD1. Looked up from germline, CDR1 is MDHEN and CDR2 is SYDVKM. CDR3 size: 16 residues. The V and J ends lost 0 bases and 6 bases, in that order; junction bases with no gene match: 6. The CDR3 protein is CASSLWVAGGSGELFF. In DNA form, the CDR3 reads TGTGCCAGCAGTTTATGGGTCGCAGGGGGCTCCGGGGAGCTGTTTTTT.

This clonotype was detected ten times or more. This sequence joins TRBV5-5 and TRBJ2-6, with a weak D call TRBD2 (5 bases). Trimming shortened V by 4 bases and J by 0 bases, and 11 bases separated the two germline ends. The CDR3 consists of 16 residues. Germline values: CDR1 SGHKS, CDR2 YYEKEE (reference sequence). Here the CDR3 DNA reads TGTGCCAGCAGCCCCGGACTCACCTCTGGGGCCAACGTCCTGACTTTC. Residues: CASSPGLTSGANVLTF. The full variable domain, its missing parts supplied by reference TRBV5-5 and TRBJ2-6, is DAGVTQSPTHLIKTRGQQVTLRCSPISGHKSVSWYQQVLGQGPQFIFQYYEKEERGRGNFPDRFSARQFPNYSSELNVNALLLGDSALYLCASSPGLTSGANVLTFGAGSRLTVL.

CDR3 sequence: CASSFGRDGQPQHF. In DNA, the CDR3 is TGTGCCAGCAGTTTCGGACGGGACGGGCAGCCCCAGCATTTT. The chain couples TRBV12-3 or TRBV12-4 to TRBJ1-5, with D perhaps matching TRBD1 (5 bases). This CDR3 has 14 amino acids. The V gene lost 3 bases and the J gene lost 7 bases, with 13 bases spanning the gap.

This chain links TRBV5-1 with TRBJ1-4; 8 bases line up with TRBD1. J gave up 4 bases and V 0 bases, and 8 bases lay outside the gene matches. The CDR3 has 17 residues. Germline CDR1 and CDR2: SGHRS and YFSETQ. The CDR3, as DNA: TGCGCCAGCAGCTTGGGGCCGACCGGACAGGGTAATGAAAAACTGTTTTTT. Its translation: CASSLGPTGQGNEKLFF.

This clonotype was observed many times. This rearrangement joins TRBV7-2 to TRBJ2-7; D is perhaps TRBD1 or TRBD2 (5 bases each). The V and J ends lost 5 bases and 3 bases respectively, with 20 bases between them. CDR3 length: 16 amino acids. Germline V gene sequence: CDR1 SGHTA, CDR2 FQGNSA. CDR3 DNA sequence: TGTGCCAGCAGCGAGGGTGGGGGTAAAAACGTCTACGAGCAGTACTTC. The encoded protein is CASSEGGGKNVYEQYF.

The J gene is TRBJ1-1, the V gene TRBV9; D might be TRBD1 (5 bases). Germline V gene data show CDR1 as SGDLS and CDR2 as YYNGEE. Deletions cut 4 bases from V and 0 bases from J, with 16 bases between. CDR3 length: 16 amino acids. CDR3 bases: TGTGCCAGCAGCCCCGGCGAGGGAGGGGTGAACACTGAAGCTTTCTTT. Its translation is CASSPGEGGVNTEAFF. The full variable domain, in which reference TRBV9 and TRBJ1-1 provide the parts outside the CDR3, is DSGVTQTPKHLITATGQRVTLRCSPRSGDLSVYWYQQSLDQGLQFLIQYYNGEERAKGNILERFSAQQFPDLHSELNLSSLELGDSALYFCASSPGEGGVNTEAFFGQGTRLTVV.

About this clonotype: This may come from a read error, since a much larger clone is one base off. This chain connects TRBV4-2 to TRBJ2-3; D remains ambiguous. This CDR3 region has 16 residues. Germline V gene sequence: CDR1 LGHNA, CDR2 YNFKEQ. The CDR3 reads CTSSQDSATGSDTQYF. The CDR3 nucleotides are TGTACCAGCAGCCAAGATTCGGCTACCGGTTCAGATACGCAGTATTTT.

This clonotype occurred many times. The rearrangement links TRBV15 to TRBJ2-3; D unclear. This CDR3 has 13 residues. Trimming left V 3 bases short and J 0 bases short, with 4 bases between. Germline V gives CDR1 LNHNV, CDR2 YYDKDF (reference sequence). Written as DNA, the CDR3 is TGTGCCACCAGCAGGCCCAGCACAGATACGCAGTATTTT. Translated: CATSRPSTDTQYF.

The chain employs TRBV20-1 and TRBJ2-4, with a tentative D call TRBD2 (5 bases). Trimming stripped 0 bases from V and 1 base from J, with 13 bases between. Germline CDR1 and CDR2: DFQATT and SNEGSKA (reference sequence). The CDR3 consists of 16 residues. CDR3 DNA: TGCAGTGCTAGAGATCCAAGAGGGAGCGCCAAAAACATTCAGTACTTC. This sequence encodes CSARDPRGSAKNIQYF.

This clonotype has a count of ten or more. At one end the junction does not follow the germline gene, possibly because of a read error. CDR3 sequence: CASTLDSSYEQYF. For the CDR3, the DNA is TGCGCCAGCACCTTGGACAGCTCCTACGAGCAGTACTTC. The rearrangement uses TRBV5-1 and TRBJ2-7, with D possibly matching TRBD1 (6 bases). Germline V gene sequence: CDR1 SGHRS, CDR2 YFSETQ. The CDR3 extends over 13 amino acids.

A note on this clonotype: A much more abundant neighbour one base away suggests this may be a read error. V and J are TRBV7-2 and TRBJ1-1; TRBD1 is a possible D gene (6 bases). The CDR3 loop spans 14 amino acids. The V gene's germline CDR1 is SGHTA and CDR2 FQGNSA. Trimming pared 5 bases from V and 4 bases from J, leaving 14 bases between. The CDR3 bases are TGTGCCAGCAGCGGGACACCAGTGGGCACTGAAGCTTTCTTT. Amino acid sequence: CASSGTPVGTEAFF.

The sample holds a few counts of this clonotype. The CDR3 reads CASSFSQVTSYEQYF. CDR3 bases: TGTGCCAGCAGCTTCTCACAGGTGACCTCCTACGAGCAGTACTTC. The gene calls are TRBV7-9 and TRBJ2-7, with TRBD1 as a possible D gene (5 bases). V lost 3 bases and J lost 0, with 12 bases in between. CDR3 size: 15 residues. Germline V gene lookup returns CDR1 SEHNR and CDR2 FQNEAQ (reference sequence).

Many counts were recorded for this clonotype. Here the CDR3 reads CASSLGLNNSPLHF. Written as DNA, the CDR3 is TGTGCCAGCAGCTTAGGGTTGAATAATTCACCCCTCCACTTT. The rearrangement uses TRBV5-5 and TRBJ1-6; D unresolved. Germline-derived CDR1 and CDR2 are SGHKS and YYEKEE (reference sequence). V gave up 2 bases and J gave up 5 bases, with 8 bases separating them. The CDR3 is made up of 14 amino acids.

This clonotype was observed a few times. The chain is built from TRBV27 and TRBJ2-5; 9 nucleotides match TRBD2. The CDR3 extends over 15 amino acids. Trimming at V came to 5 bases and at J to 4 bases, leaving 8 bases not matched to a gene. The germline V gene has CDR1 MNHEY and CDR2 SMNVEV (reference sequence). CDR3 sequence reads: CASSEPSGAGETQYF. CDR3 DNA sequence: TGTGCCAGCAGTGAGCCTAGCGGGGCTGGAGAGACCCAGTACTTC.

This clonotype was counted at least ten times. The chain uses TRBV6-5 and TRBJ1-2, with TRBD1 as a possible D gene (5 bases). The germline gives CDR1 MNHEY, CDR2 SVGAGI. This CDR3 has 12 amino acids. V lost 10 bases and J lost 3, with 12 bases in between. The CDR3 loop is CATTGGDYGYTF. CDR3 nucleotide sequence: TGTGCCACCACGGGGGGGGACTATGGCTACACCTTC.

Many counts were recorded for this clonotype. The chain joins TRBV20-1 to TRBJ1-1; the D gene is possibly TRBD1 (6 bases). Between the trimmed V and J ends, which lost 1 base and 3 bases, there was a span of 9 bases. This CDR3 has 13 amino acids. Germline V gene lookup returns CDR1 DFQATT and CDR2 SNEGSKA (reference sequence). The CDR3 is CSARVRGYTEAFF. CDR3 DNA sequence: TGCAGTGCTAGAGTCAGGGGATACACTGAAGCTTTCTTT.

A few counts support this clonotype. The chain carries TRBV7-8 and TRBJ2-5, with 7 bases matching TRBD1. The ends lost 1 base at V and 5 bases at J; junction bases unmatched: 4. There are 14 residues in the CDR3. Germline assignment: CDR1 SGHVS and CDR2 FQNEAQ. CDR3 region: CASSLDRGDETQYF. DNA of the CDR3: TGTGCCAGCAGCTTAGACAGGGGTGACGAGACCCAGTACTTC. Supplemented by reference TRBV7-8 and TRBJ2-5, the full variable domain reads GAGVSQSPRYKVAKRGQDVALRCDPISGHVSLFWYQQALGQGPEFLTYFQNEAQLDKSGLPSDRFFAERPEGSVSTLKIQRTQQEDSAVYLCASSLDRGDETQYFGPGTRLLVL.

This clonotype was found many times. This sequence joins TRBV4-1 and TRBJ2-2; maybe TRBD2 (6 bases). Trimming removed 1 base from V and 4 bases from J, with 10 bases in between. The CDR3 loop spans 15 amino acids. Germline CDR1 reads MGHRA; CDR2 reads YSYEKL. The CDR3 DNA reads TGCGCCAGCAGCCAAGGGGGGGAGACCACCGGGGAGCTGTTTTTT. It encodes CASSQGGETTGELFF.

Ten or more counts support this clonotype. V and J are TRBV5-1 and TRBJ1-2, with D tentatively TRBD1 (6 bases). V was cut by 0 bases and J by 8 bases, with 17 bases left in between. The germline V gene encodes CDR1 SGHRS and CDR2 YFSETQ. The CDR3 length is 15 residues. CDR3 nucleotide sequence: TGCGCCAGCAGCTTGGCCCCCGAAGGGGGTCGGGGCTACACCTTC. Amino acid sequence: CASSLAPEGGRGYTF.

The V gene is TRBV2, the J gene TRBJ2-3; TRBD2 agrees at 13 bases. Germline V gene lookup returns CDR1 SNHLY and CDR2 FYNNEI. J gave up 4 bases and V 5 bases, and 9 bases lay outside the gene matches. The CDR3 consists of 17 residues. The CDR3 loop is CASSIRIGTSGADTQYF. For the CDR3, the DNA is TGTGCCAGCAGTATACGGATTGGGACTAGCGGGGCAGATACGCAGTATTTT.

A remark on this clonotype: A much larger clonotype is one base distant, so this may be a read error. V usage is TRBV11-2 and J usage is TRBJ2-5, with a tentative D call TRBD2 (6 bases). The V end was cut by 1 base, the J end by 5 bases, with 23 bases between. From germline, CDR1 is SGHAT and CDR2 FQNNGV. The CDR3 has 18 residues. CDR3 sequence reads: CASSLVSGVSFLWETQYF. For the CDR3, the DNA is TGTGCCAGCAGCTTAGTCTCGGGGGTCTCTTTCCTCTGGGAGACCCAGTACTTC.

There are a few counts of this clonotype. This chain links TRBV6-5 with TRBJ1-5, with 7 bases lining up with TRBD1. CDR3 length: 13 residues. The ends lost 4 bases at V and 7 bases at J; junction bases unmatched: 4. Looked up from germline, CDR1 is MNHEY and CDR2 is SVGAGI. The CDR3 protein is CASSWGTDQPQHF. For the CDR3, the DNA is TGTGCCAGCAGTTGGGGGACAGACCAGCCCCAGCATTTT.

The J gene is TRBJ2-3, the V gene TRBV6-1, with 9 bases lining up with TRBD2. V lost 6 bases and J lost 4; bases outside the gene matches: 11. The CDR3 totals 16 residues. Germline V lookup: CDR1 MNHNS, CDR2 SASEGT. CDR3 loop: CASSNEPRLAADTQYF. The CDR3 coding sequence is TGTGCCAGCAGCAACGAACCACGACTAGCGGCAGATACGCAGTATTTT.

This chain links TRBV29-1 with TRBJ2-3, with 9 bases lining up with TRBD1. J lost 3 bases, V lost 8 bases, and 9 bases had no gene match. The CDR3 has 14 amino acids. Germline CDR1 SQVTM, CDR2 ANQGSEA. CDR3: CSTPGGQGTDTQYF. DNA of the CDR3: TGCAGCACCCCTGGGGGACAGGGAACAGATACGCAGTATTTT.

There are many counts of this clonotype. The CDR3 spells CASSLGGPKDSPYEQYF. Written as DNA, the CDR3 is TGTGCCAGCAGCTTAGGGGGACCTAAGGACAGTCCCTACGAGCAGTACTTC. The rearrangement links TRBV7-8 to TRBJ2-7; a weak D match, TRBD1 (6 bases). The CDR3 length is 17 residues. Trimming pared 1 base from V and 2 bases from J, leaving 18 bases between. Germline V gene data show CDR1 as SGHVS and CDR2 as FQNEAQ.

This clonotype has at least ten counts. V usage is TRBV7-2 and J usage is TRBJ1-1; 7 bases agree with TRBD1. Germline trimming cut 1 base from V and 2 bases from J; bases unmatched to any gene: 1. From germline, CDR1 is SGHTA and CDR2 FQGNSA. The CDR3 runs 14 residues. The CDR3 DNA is TGTGCCAGCAGCTTAGGGGACAGCAACACTGAAGCTTTCTTT. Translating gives CASSLGDSNTEAFF.

DNA of the CDR3: TGTGCCAGCAGACAGCCACAGAAGGGCTACACCTTC. Protein: CASRQPQKGYTF. The chain couples TRBV6-6 to TRBJ1-2; no firm D call. This CDR3 region has 12 residues. Trimming left V 6 bases short and J 8 bases short, with 13 bases between. The germline CDR1 and CDR2 sequences are MNHNY and SVGAGI (reference sequence).

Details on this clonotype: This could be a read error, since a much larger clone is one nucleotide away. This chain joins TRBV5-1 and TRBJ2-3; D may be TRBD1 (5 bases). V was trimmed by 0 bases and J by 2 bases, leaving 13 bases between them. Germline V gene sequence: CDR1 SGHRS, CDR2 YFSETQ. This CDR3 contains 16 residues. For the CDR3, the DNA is TGCGCCAGCAGCTTGGTCGCGACAGAAGACACAGATACGCAGTATTTT. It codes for CASSLVATEDTDTQYF.

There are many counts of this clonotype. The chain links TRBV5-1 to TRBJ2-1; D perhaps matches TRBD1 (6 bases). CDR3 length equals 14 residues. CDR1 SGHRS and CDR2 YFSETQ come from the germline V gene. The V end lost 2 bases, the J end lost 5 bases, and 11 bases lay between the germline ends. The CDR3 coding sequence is TGCGCCAGCAGCTTCAGACAGGCCAACAATGAGCAGTTCTTC. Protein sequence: CASSFRQANNEQFF.

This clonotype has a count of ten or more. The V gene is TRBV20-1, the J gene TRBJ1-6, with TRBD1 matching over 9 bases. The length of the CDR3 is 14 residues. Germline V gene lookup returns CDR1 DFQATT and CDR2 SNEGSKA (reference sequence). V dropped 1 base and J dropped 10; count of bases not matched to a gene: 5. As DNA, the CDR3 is TGCAGTGCTAGAGGGGGACAGGGAAGGTCACCCCTCCACTTT. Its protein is CSARGGQGRSPLHF.